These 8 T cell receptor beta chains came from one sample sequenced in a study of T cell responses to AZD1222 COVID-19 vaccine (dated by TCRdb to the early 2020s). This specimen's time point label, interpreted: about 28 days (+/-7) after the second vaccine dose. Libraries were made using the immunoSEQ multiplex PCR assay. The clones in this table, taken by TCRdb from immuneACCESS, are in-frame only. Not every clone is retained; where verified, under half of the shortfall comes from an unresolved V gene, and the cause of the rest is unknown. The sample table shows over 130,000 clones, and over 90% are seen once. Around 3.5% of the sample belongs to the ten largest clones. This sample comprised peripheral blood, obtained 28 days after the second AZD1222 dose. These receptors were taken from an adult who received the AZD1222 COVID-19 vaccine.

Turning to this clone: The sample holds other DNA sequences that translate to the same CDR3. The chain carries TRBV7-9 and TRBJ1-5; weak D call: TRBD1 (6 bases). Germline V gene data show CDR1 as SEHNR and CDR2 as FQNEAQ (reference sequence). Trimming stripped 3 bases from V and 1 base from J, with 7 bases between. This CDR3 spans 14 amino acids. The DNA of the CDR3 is TGTGCCAGCAGCTTGGGGGCCAGCAATCAGCCCCAGCATTTT. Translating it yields CASSLGASNQPQHF.

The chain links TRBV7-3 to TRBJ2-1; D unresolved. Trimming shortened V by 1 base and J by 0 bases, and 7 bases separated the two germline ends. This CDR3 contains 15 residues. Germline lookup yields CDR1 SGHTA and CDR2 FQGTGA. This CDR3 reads CASSLSGSSYNEQFF. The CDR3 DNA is TGTGCCAGCAGCTTAAGTGGTAGCTCCTACAATGAGCAGTTCTTC. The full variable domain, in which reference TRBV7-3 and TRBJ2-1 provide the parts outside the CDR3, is GAGVSQTPSNKVTEKGKYVELRCDPISGHTALYWYRQSLGQGPEFLIYFQGTGAADDSGLPNDRFFAVRPEGSVSTLKIQRTERGDSAVYLCASSLSGSSYNEQFFGPGTRLTVL.

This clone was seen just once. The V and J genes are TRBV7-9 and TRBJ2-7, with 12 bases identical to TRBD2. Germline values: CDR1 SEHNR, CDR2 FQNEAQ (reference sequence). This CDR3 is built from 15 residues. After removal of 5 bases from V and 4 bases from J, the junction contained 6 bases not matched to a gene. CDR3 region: CASSRLTSGRYEQYF. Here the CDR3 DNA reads TGTGCCAGCAGCCGCCTAACTAGCGGGAGGTACGAGCAGTACTTC.

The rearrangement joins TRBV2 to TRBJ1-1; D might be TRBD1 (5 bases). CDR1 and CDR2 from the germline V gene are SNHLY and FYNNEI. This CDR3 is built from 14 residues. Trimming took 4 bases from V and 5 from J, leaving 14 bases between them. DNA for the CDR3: TGTGCCAGCAGTGTAATGGGAGAGGGGACTGAAGCTTTCTTT. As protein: CASSVMGEGTEAFF.

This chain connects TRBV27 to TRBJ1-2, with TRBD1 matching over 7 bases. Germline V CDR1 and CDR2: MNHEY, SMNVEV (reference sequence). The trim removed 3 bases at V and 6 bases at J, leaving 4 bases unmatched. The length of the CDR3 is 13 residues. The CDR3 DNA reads TGTGCCAGCAGTTTCGACAGGGATCATGGCTACACCTTC. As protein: CASSFDRDHGYTF.

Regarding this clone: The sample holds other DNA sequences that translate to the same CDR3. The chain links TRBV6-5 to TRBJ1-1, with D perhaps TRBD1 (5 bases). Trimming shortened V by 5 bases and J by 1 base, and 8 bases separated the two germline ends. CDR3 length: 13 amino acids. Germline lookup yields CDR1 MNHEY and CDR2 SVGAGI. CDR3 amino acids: CASSRDRNTEAFF. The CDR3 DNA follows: TGTGCCAGCAGTCGAGACAGGAACACTGAAGCTTTCTTT.

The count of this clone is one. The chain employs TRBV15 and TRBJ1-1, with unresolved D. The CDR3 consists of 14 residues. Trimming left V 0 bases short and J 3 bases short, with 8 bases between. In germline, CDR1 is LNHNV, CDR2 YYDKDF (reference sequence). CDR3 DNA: TGTGCCACCAGCAGAGACTTGATTGACACTGAAGCTTTCTTT. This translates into CATSRDLIDTEAFF.

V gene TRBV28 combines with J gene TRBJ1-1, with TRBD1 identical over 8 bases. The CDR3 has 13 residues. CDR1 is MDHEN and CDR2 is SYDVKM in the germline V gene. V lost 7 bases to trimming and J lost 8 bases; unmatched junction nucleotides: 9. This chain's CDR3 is CASTRGLDNEAFF. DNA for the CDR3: TGTGCCAGCACCAGGGGGCTTGACAACGAAGCTTTCTTT.